Shown below are 8 T cell receptor beta chains from a single sample sequenced in a study of shared clonotypes between healthy human individuals. This table comes from immunoSEQ multiplex PCR, and its TCRdb copy is limited to in-frame clones, with some not included. The profile shows some 2,000,000 clones, nearly 97% of them singletons. Sequencing was done on a sample of naive CD4+ T cells sorted from blood. Subset noted: CD45RA+ positively selected. These receptor sequences come from a man younger than 30 in good health.

This rearrangement joins TRBV7-8 to TRBJ1-2, with D hard to call. The V and J ends lost 5 bases and 4 bases respectively, with 5 bases between them. Per the germline V gene, CDR1 is SGHVS and CDR2 is FQNEAQ. This CDR3 has 11 residues. CDR3 sequence: CASSASYGYTF. Here the CDR3 DNA reads TGTGCCAGCAGCGCTTCCTATGGCTACACCTTC. Complete variable domain (other parts from reference TRBV7-8 and TRBJ1-2): GAGVSQSPRYKVAKRGQDVALRCDPISGHVSLFWYQQALGQGPEFLTYFQNEAQLDKSGLPSDRFFAERPEGSVSTLKIQRTQQEDSAVYLCASSASYGYTFGSGTRLTVV.

This sequence joins TRBV14 and TRBJ1-6, with D possibly matching TRBD1 (5 bases). Germline V gives CDR1 SGHDN, CDR2 FVKESK. CDR3 length equals 16 residues. Trimming cost V 4 bases and J 11 bases, with 21 bases left between them. DNA for the CDR3: TGTGCCAGCAGCCTTACGGGGCTCGGAGATACACCACCCCTCCACTTT. Translated: CASSLTGLGDTPPLHF. The complete variable domain, with remaining parts taken from reference TRBV14 and TRBJ1-6, reads EAGVTQFPSHSVIEKGQTVTLRCDPISGHDNLYWYRRVMGKEIKFLLHFVKESKQDESGMPNNRFLAERTGGTYSTLKVQPAELEDSGVYFCASSLTGLGDTPPLHFGNGTRLTVT.

Remarks on this clone: The missing conserved phenylalanine or tryptophan at the end of this CDR3 makes a read error likely. It is unclear where the CDR3 begins or ends on the DNA, so no DNA is shown, and the CDR3 is as TCRdb lists it. V is TRBV7-9 and J is TRBJ1-1; TRBD1, as called in the table, went unchecked against the DNA. The CDR3 spans 15 amino acids, including both terminal residues. CDR1 SEHNR and CDR2 FQNEAQ come from the germline V gene (reference sequence). CDR3 sequence: CASSNSQGGNTEAFS.

This chain uses TRBV15 with TRBJ2-7; 11 bases are shared with TRBD2. Germline V lookup: CDR1 LNHNV, CDR2 YYDKDF (reference sequence). The CDR3 length is 15 residues. Trimming removed 4 bases from V and 4 bases from J; junction bases left unmatched: 6. The CDR3 here is CATSKVAGGLYEQYF. The DNA for the CDR3 is TGTGCCACCAGCAAAGTAGCGGGAGGGCTGTACGAGCAGTACTTC.

V and J are TRBV2 and TRBJ2-7; TRBD2 aligns across 10 bases. The CDR3 has 14 residues. The germline gives CDR1 SNHLY, CDR2 FYNNEI. The V gene end was trimmed by 7 bases and the J gene end by 7 bases; junction bases not matched to a gene: 10. For the CDR3, the DNA is TGTGCCAGCACCCGCGGACTAGCGGTTCAAGAGCAGTACTTC. Its protein is CASTRGLAVQEQYF.

The gene calls are TRBV5-8 and TRBJ1-1; D might be TRBD1 (5 bases). Germline V lookup: CDR1 SGHTS, CDR2 YDEGEE. V lost 4 bases to trimming and J lost 4 bases, with 14 bases between them. The CDR3 extends over 14 amino acids. The CDR3 DNA reads as TGTGCCAGCAGCCCCCTCAGGGTTGGCACTGAAGCTTTCTTT. Protein sequence: CASSPLRVGTEAFF.

The chain recombines TRBV5-1 with TRBJ1-1; TRBD1 matches 8 bases. The V segment lost 2 bases and the J segment 10 bases; nucleotides outside the gene matches: 16. CDR3 length equals 16 residues. CDR1 SGHRS and CDR2 YFSETQ come from the germline V gene. The CDR3 nucleotides read TGCGCCAGCAGCTTTGAAGGGACAGGTCCTTCCTGGAGAGCTTTCTTT. Translation gives CASSFEGTGPSWRAFF.

The chain recombines TRBV9 with TRBJ2-1, with unresolved D. This CDR3 region has 15 residues. Germline V gene lookup returns CDR1 SGDLS and CDR2 YYNGEE. The germline V and J ends were trimmed by 0 bases and 1 base, with 8 bases remaining between them. The CDR3, as DNA: TGTGCCAGCAGCGTAGGTAGTTTATCCTACAATGAGCAGTTCTTC. Translation gives CASSVGSLSYNEQFF.